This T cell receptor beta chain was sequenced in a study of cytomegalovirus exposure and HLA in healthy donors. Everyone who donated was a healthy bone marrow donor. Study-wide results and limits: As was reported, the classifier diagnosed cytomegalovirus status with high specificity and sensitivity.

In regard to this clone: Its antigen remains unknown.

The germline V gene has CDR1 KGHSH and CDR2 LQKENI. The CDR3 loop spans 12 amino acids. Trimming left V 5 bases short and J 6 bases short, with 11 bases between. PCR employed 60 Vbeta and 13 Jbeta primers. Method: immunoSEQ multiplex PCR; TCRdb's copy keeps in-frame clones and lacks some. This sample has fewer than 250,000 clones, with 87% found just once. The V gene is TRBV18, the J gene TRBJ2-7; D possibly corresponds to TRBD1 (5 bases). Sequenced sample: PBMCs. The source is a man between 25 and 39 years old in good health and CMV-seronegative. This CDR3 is CASSSGSGEQYF. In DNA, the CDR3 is TGTGCCAGCTCATCAGGGTCTGGCGAGCAGTACTTC.